This T cell receptor beta chain was sequenced for a study of T-cell reconstitution after alpha-beta-depleted transplantation in children. Preparation of the TCRbeta library involved a method that used unique molecular identifiers. TCRdb processed the PCR reads anew with MiXCR; each CDR3 protein has one entry. This table has about 590,000 distinct CDR3 sequences, 10% to 15% appearing once. Germline CDR1 and CDR2: SQVTM and ANQGSEA. This CDR3 contains 15 residues. J gave up 1 base and V 6 bases, and 9 bases lay outside the gene matches. The receptor was derived from a male patient younger than 18 who had a stem cell transplant for acute myeloid leukemia, so the T cells may come from the graft donor. Sequences were derived from PBMCs, mostly from graft donor cells, sampled 360 days after TCRalphabeta/CD19-depleted stem cell transplant. The V call is TRBV29-1, the J call TRBJ2-4, with 7 positions matching TRBD2. The CDR3 nucleotides are TGCAGCGTCCTAGAACCCGGGAGGGCCAAAAACATTCAGTACTTC. Translating gives CSVLEPGRAKNIQYF.